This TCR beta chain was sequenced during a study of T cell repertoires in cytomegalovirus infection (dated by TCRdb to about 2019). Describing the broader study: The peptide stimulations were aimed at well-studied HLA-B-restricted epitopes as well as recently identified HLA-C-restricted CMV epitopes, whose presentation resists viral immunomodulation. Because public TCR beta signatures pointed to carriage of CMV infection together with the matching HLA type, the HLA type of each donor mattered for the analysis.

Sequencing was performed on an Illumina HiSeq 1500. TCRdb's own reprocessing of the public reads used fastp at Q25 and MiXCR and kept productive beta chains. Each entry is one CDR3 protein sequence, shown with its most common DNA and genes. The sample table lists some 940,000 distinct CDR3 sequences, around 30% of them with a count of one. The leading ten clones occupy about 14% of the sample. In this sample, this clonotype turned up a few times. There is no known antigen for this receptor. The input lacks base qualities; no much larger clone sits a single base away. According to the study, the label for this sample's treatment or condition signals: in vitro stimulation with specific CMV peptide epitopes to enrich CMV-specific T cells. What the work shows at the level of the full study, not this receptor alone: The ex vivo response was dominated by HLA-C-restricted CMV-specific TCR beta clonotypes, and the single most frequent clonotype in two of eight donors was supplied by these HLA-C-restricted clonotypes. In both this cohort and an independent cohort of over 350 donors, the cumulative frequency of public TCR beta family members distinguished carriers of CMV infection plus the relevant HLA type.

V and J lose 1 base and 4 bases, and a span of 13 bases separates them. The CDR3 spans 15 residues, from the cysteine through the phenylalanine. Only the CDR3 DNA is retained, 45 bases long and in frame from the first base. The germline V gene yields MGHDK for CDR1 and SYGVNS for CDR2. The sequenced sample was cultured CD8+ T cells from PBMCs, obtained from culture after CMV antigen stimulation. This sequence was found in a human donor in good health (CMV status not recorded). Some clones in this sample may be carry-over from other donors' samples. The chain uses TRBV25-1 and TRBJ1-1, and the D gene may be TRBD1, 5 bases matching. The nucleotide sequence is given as TGTGCCAGCAGTGAATCTCCAGGGTTGAGCACTGAAGCTTTCTTT. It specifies CASSESPGLSTEAFF.